These T cell receptor beta chains were read from a single sample in a study of cytomegalovirus exposure and HLA in healthy donors. Generated by immunoSEQ multiplex PCR, the TCRdb table keeps only in-frame clones and is missing some. The sample includes under 130,000 clones, 75% to 85% of them seen just once. The sequenced sample consisted of PBMCs. Every receptor here comes from a woman aged 18-29 years in good health and CMV-seropositive. Each CDR3 is given with its conserved first and last residue. The order of the fields is clone size, CDR3 length, V gene, J gene, D gene, CDR3 DNA, CDR3 protein. The D gene is left open where the match is weak. Rows may omit the clone size; those that give it use once, few, many or a size class.

NA	15	TRBV9	TRBJ2-1	NA	TGTGCCAGCAGCGTAGGGGTAGCGGACTACAATGAGCAGTTCTTC	CASSVGVADYNEQFF
NA	14	TRBV18	TRBJ2-7	NA	TGTGCCAGCTCACCCTATCGGACGGGGGACGAGCAGTACTTC	CASSPYRTGDEQYF
NA	14	TRBV5-4	TRBJ1-1	NA	TGTGCCAGCAGGTCCCCGGGAGGGGAGGCTGAAGCTTTCTTT	CASRSPGGEAEAFF
NA	14	TRBV18	TRBJ1-1	NA	TGTGCCAGCTCACCGCGGGGCGGGGACACTGAAGCTTTCTTT	CASSPRGGDTEAFF
NA	13	TRBV29-1	TRBJ2-7	NA	TGCAGCGTATACACCGAGGGCCTCTACGAGCAGTACTTC	CSVYTEGLYEQYF
few	14	TRBV5-1	TRBJ2-5	NA	TGCGCCAGCAGCTTGTCTTCTAGTAGGGAGACCCAGTACTTC	CASSLSSSRETQYF
few	15	TRBV4-2	TRBJ2-1	NA	TGTGCCAGCAGCCAAGGGCGGGACCCTTCCAATGAGCAGTTCTTC	CASSQGRDPSNEQFF
NA	15	TRBV7-2	TRBJ2-7	TRBD2	TGTGCCAGCAGCTTAAAGGCTAGCGGGGTTTACGAGCAGTACTTC	CASSLKASGVYEQYF
NA	14	TRBV9	TRBJ2-7	NA	TGTGCCAGCAGCCTCGGGTCGTACGGATACGAGCAGTACTTC	CASSLGSYGYEQYF
NA	12	TRBV28	TRBJ2-5	NA	TGTGCCAGCAACGTACAGTGGGAGACCCAGTACTTC	CASNVQWETQYF
NA	14	TRBV5-5	TRBJ2-3	NA	TGTGCCAGCAGCTTTTTGGGGCGGGGAGATACGCAGTATTTT	CASSFLGRGDTQYF
NA	14	TRBV4-2	TRBJ2-7	TRBD1	TGTGCCAGCAGCCAAGAGGGACAGGGAGGGGAGCAGTACTTC	CASSQEGQGGEQYF
NA	14	TRBV6-5	TRBJ1-1	NA	TGTGCCAGCAGTTACTCGGCGGCGAACACTGAAGCTTTCTTT	CASSYSAANTEAFF